Shown below are 7 T cell receptor beta chains from a single sample sequenced in a study of cytomegalovirus exposure and HLA in healthy donors. Amplification used 60 Vbeta primers and 13 Jbeta primers. Assay used: immunoSEQ multiplex PCR; TCRdb lists only in-frame clones, some missing. The clone table shows 150,000 to 200,000 clones, with the ten largest holding about 1.2%. The material sequenced was PBMCs. The receptors here all came from a woman between 55 and 75 years old in good health and CMV-seronegative.

The chain uses TRBV4-1 and TRBJ2-2; 8 bases line up with TRBD1. Unmatched junction bases numbered 6, after V lost 0 bases and J lost 9 bases. This CDR3 spans 15 amino acids. Germline loops: CDR1 MGHRA, CDR2 YSYEKL. The CDR3 loop reads CASSQESARGRELFF. In DNA form, the CDR3 reads TGCGCCAGCAGCCAAGAATCGGCCAGGGGGCGGGAGCTGTTTTTT.

The chain links TRBV7-2 to TRBJ2-7; no firm D call. Trimming took off 0 bases at V and 0 bases at J, with 3 bases between the two ends. The CDR3 consists of 13 residues. CDR1 and CDR2 from the germline V gene are SGHTA and FQGNSA. This chain's CDR3 is CASSLASSYEQYF. In DNA form, the CDR3 reads TGTGCCAGCAGCTTAGCTAGCTCCTACGAGCAGTACTTC.

The chain recombines TRBV5-1 with TRBJ2-6; unclear D gene. There are 14 residues in the CDR3. Looked up from germline, CDR1 is SGHRS and CDR2 is YFSETQ. V lost 4 bases and J lost 0, with 5 bases in between. The CDR3 sequence: CASSDFSGANVLTF. CDR3 DNA: TGCGCCAGCAGCGACTTCTCTGGGGCCAACGTCCTGACTTTC.

V usage is TRBV5-8 and J usage is TRBJ2-5; D may be TRBD1 (6 bases). The CDR3 has 14 residues. In germline, CDR1 is SGHTS, CDR2 YDEGEE. V gave up 3 bases and J gave up 4 bases, with 13 bases separating them. This CDR3 reads CASSWGPVRETQYF. CDR3 DNA sequence: TGTGCCAGCAGCTGGGGGCCAGTAAGAGAGACCCAGTACTTC.

The rearrangement joins TRBV6-5 to TRBJ1-2; TRBD1 aligns across 8 bases. The V segment lost 8 bases and the J segment 4 bases; nucleotides outside the gene matches: 3. The CDR3 contains 12 residues. Per germline, CDR1 MNHEY and CDR2 SVGAGI. The CDR3 here is CASRDRSYGYTF. CDR3 DNA sequence: TGTGCCAGCCGGGACAGGAGCTATGGCTACACCTTC.

The J gene is TRBJ2-3, the V gene TRBV6-5; 9 bases map to TRBD2. The ends lost 4 bases at V and 3 bases at J; junction bases unmatched: 8. The CDR3 sequence is 16 residues long. Germline V lookup: CDR1 MNHEY, CDR2 SVGAGI. Here the CDR3 reads CASSFTRLAETDTQYF. The CDR3 region has the DNA TGTGCCAGCAGTTTTACCAGACTAGCGGAAACAGATACGCAGTATTTT.

CDR3: CASSVTPNYGYTF. In nucleotides, the CDR3 is TGTGCCAGCAGTGTGACACCTAACTATGGCTACACCTTC. The chain combines TRBV27 with TRBJ1-2; D not certain. The CDR3 covers 13 residues. The V end was cut by 5 bases, the J end by 0 bases, with 7 bases between. Germline V gives CDR1 MNHEY, CDR2 SMNVEV (reference sequence).